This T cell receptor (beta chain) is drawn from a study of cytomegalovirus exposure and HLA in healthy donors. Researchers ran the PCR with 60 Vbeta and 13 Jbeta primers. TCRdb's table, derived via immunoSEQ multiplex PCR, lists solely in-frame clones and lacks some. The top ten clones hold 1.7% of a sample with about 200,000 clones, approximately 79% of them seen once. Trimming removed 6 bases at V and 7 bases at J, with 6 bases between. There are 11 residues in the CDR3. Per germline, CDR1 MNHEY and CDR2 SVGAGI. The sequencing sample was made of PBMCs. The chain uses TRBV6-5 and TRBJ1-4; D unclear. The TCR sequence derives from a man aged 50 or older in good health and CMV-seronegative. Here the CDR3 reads CASSPGEKLFF. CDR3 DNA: TGTGCCAGCAGCCCCGGTGAAAAACTGTTTTTT.